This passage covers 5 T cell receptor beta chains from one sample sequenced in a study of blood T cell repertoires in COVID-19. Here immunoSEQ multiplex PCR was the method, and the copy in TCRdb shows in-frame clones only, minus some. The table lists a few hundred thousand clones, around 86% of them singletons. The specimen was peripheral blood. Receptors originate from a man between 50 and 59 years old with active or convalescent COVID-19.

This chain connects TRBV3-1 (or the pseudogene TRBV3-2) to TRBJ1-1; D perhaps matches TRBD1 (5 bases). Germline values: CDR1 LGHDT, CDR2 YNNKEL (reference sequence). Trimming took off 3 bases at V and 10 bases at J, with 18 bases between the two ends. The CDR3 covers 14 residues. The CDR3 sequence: CASSQGDDSVGAFF. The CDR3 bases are TGTGCCAGCAGCCAGGGCGACGACAGTGTTGGAGCTTTCTTT.

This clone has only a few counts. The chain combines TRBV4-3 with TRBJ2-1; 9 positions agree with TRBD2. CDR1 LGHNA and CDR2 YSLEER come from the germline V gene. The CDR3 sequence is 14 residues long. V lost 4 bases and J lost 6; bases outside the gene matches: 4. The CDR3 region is CASSPGLASNEQFF. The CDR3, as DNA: TGCGCCAGCAGCCCTGGACTAGCGTCCAATGAGCAGTTCTTC.

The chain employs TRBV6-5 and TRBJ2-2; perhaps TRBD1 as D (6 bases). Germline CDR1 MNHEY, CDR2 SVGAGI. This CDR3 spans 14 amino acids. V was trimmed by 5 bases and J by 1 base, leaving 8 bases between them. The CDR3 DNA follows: TGTGCCAGCAGTCCGGACAGGAACACCGGGGAGCTGTTTTTT. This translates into CASSPDRNTGELFF.

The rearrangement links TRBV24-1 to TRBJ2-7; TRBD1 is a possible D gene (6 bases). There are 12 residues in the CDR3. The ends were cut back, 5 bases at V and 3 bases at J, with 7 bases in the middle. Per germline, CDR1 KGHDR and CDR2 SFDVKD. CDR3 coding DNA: TGTGCCACCAGTGTGGACAGCTACGAGCAGTACTTC. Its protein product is CATSVDSYEQYF.

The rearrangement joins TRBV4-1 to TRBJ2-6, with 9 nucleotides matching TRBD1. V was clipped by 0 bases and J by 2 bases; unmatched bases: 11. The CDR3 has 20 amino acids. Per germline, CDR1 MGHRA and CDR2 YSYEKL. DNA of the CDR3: TGCGCCAGCAGCCAAGATCGAGGGACAGGGTCATTCCCTGGGGCCAACGTCCTGACTTTC. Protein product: CASSQDRGTGSFPGANVLTF.